The 27 T cell receptor beta chains below come from one sample, sequenced in a study of cytomegalovirus exposure and HLA in healthy donors. The data were produced by immunoSEQ multiplex PCR, yet TCRdb's version contains in-frame clones alone and is incomplete. Of about 160,000 clones listed, approximately 86% are singletons. What was sequenced was PBMCs. The source is a woman aged 18-29 years in good health and CMV-seronegative.

The chain recombines TRBV7-3 with TRBJ1-1, with D possibly matching TRBD1 (5 bases). Germline V gene lookup returns CDR1 SGHTA and CDR2 FQGTGA. The CDR3 is 12 amino acids. Trimming removed 2 bases from V and 10 bases from J, with 11 bases in between. The CDR3 nucleotides are TGTGCCAGCAGCTTAGCGCGGGGCAGAGCTTTCTTT. It is translated as CASSLARGRAFF.

This clone showed up just a few times. This CDR3 reads CAWSEDRAVNEQYF. CDR3 coding DNA: TGTGCCTGGAGCGAGGACAGGGCTGTCAACGAGCAGTACTTC. The V gene is TRBV30, the J gene TRBJ2-7; 8 nucleotides agree with TRBD1. V lost 3 bases to trimming and J lost 5 bases; unmatched junction nucleotides: 9. The CDR3 is made up of 14 amino acids. The germline V gene encodes CDR1 GTSNPN and CDR2 SVGIG (reference sequence).

The V call is TRBV27, the J call TRBJ2-7; 12 bases match TRBD1. From germline, CDR1 is MNHEY and CDR2 SMNVEV (reference sequence). V gave up 4 bases and J gave up 4 bases; unmatched junction bases: 5. The CDR3 totals 15 residues. The CDR3 reads CASSYSGQGAYEQYF. The CDR3 DNA reads as TGTGCCAGCAGTTATTCGGGACAGGGGGCTTACGAGCAGTACTTC.

J is TRBJ1-2 and V is TRBV5-1; D is possibly TRBD1 (6 bases). The V end lost 0 bases, the J end lost 6 bases, and 15 bases lay between the germline ends. This CDR3 has 15 amino acids. Per germline, CDR1 SGHRS and CDR2 YFSETQ. The CDR3 reads CASSLEAGVSHGYTF. In DNA, the CDR3 is TGCGCCAGCAGCTTGGAAGCAGGGGTTAGTCATGGCTACACCTTC.

The J gene is TRBJ1-5, the V gene TRBV10-3, with D hard to call. Germline values: CDR1 ENHRY, CDR2 SYGVKD. V lost 8 bases and J 6 bases, leaving 14 bases between the germline ends. The CDR3 is 13 amino acids. As DNA, the CDR3 is TGTGCCATCCGCCCCGACTTAAGTCAGCCCCAGCATTTT. It yields the protein CAIRPDLSQPQHF.

The chain has TRBV7-6 and TRBJ1-4; TRBD1 matches 10 bases. Germline V gene lookup returns CDR1 SGHVS and CDR2 FNYEAQ. J gave up 11 bases and V 4 bases, and 10 bases lay outside the gene matches. The CDR3 is 15 residues long. The CDR3: CASSWSDRGLKKLFF. CDR3 DNA sequence: TGTGCCAGCAGCTGGTCGGACAGGGGGTTGAAGAAACTGTTTTTT.

The rearrangement links TRBV5-1 to TRBJ1-1; D may be TRBD1 (6 bases). Trimming pared 0 bases from V and 6 bases from J, leaving 15 bases between. The germline V gene encodes CDR1 SGHRS and CDR2 YFSETQ. The CDR3 sequence is 15 residues long. In DNA form, the CDR3 reads TGCGCCAGCAGCTTGGCCGGCATCCAGGGGCCTGAAGCTTTCTTT. Protein product: CASSLAGIQGPEAFF.

The rearrangement joins TRBV5-1 to TRBJ1-1; no clear D gene. This CDR3 contains 18 residues. V lost 4 bases and J 0 bases, leaving 22 bases between the germline ends. The V gene's germline CDR1 is SGHRS and CDR2 YFSETQ. Written as DNA, the CDR3 is TGCGCCAGCAGCCCTAGGTCTGGGCTTACCGGGATGAACACTGAAGCTTTCTTT. This translates into CASSPRSGLTGMNTEAFF.

This chain links TRBV6-1 with TRBJ1-2; 9 nucleotides align to TRBD1. Per the germline V gene, CDR1 is MNHNS and CDR2 is SASEGT. The CDR3 runs to 13 residues. The V gene end was trimmed by 5 bases and the J gene end by 8 bases; junction bases not matched to a gene: 6. The CDR3 sequence: CASSPRTGDGYTF. The CDR3 DNA is TGTGCCAGCAGTCCTCGGACAGGGGACGGCTACACCTTC.

This clone came up once. The chain links TRBV5-1 to TRBJ2-5; D not resolved. CDR3 length: 15 amino acids. The V gene's germline CDR1 is SGHRS and CDR2 YFSETQ. Trimming shortened V by 2 bases and J by 1 base, and 12 bases separated the two germline ends. The CDR3 spells CASSLDRGSQETQYF. For the CDR3, the DNA is TGCGCCAGCAGCTTAGATAGAGGATCCCAAGAGACCCAGTACTTC. Full variable domain (remainder filled in from reference TRBV5-1 and TRBJ2-5): KAGVTQTPRYLIKTRGQQVTLSCSPISGHRSVSWYQQTPGQGLQFLFEYFSETQRNKGNFPGRFSGRQFSNSRSEMNVSTLELGDSALYLCASSLDRGSQETQYFGPGTRLLVL.

V is TRBV7-9 and J is TRBJ2-7, with D uncertain. CDR1 is SEHNR, CDR2 FQNEAQ, per germline (reference sequence). V was clipped by 0 bases and J by 5 bases, with 5 bases between them. CDR3 length equals 12 residues. CDR3 amino acids: CASSLAPDEQYF. In DNA, the CDR3 is TGTGCCAGCAGCTTAGCCCCCGACGAGCAGTACTTC.

This clone occurred once. The chain is built from TRBV7-2 and TRBJ1-2; D might be TRBD1 (6 bases). V was shortened by 1 base and J by 4 bases, with 10 bases between the two germline ends. Germline V gives CDR1 SGHTA, CDR2 FQGNSA. The CDR3 covers 14 residues. The CDR3 spells CASSLETGPYGYTF. CDR3 nucleotides: TGTGCCAGCAGCTTAGAGACAGGTCCCTATGGCTACACCTTC.

The J gene is TRBJ1-5, the V gene TRBV6-5; D remains unclear. V was trimmed by 4 bases and J by 4 bases, leaving 8 bases between them. Germline assignment: CDR1 MNHEY and CDR2 SVGAGI. The CDR3 contains 13 residues. Here the CDR3 DNA reads TGTGCCAGCAGTTCCGGAGGGAATCAGCCCCAGCATTTT. Protein sequence: CASSSGGNQPQHF.

This rearrangement joins TRBV7-9 to TRBJ2-3, with 7 positions matching TRBD1. Per germline, CDR1 SEHNR and CDR2 FQNEAQ (reference sequence). The CDR3 runs 16 residues. Trimming at V came to 5 bases and at J to 0 bases, leaving 8 bases not matched to a gene. Written as DNA, the CDR3 is TGTGCCAGCAGCACCGGACAGGAAGGAAGCACAGATACGCAGTATTTT. Translated: CASSTGQEGSTDTQYF.

In its sample, this clone was seen once. The chain employs TRBV2 and TRBJ1-2; 7 bases are shared with TRBD1. The germline V gene has CDR1 SNHLY and CDR2 FYNNEI. The CDR3 covers 14 residues. Trimming at V came to 7 bases and at J to 4 bases, leaving 9 bases not matched to a gene. The chain's CDR3 is CASTNEGAGYGYTF. The CDR3 DNA reads TGTGCCAGCACTAACGAGGGGGCGGGCTATGGCTACACCTTC.

The V call is TRBV10-2, the J call TRBJ1-2, with D possibly TRBD1 on 5 matching bases. Germline CDR1 WSHSY, CDR2 SAAADI. This CDR3 region has 14 residues. Deletions cut 2 bases from V and 9 bases from J, with 16 bases between. CDR3 residues: CASSEGGGGWSYTF. CDR3 in DNA: TGCGCCAGCAGTGAGGGCGGTGGGGGGTGGAGCTACACCTTC.

The J gene is TRBJ2-7, the V gene TRBV2; 8 positions agree with TRBD1. The CDR3 totals 15 residues. Germline V gene sequence: CDR1 SNHLY, CDR2 FYNNEI. V was clipped by 4 bases and J by 0 bases; unmatched bases: 5. The DNA for the CDR3 is TGTGCCAGCAGTGCCCGGGACAGGAGCTCCTACGAGCAGTACTTC. The encoded protein is CASSARDRSSYEQYF.

The chain links TRBV7-9 to TRBJ1-2; 7 bases are a match to TRBD1. This CDR3 has 14 residues. CDR1 and CDR2 from the germline V gene are SEHNR and FQNEAQ (reference sequence). The trim removed 4 bases at V and 2 bases at J, leaving 4 bases unmatched. The CDR3 coding sequence is TGTGCCAGCAGCTACCGGGACAGCAACTATGGCTACACCTTC. As protein: CASSYRDSNYGYTF.

The chain recombines TRBV10-1 with TRBJ2-3; 9 nucleotides agree with TRBD1. The CDR3 spans 14 residues. In germline, CDR1 is WNHNN, CDR2 SYGVQD (reference sequence). J lost 3 bases, V lost 4 bases, and 2 bases had no gene match. The CDR3 sequence is CASSAGTGTDTQYF. CDR3 sequence (DNA): TGCGCCAGCAGTGCCGGGACAGGGACAGATACGCAGTATTTT.

The CDR3 bases are TGTGCCAGCAGCTTGAGGACTAGCGGCGGAGAGACCCAGTACTTC. Translated, it gives CASSLRTSGGETQYF. The rearrangement uses TRBV5-6 and TRBJ2-5; 10 bases agree with TRBD2. CDR1 and CDR2 from the germline V gene are SGHDT and YYEEEE. The CDR3 has 15 residues. Trimming at V came to 1 base and at J to 4 bases, leaving 4 bases not matched to a gene.

The chain uses TRBV18 and TRBJ2-7; 9 bases map to TRBD1. This CDR3 spans 16 amino acids. Germline V gives CDR1 KGHSH, CDR2 LQKENI. Trimming at V came to 6 bases and at J to 3 bases, leaving 12 bases not matched to a gene. CDR3 sequence reads: CASSLTGGTGIYEQYF. The CDR3 DNA follows: TGTGCCAGCTCCCTAACTGGGGGGACAGGGATCTACGAGCAGTACTTC.

The rearrangement uses TRBV18 and TRBJ2-1; 10 nucleotides agree with TRBD2. Germline CDR1 KGHSH, CDR2 LQKENI. The CDR3 is made up of 15 amino acids. J lost 9 bases, V lost 3 bases, and 8 bases had no gene match. CDR3: CASSPYGLADTEQFF. CDR3 coding DNA: TGTGCCAGCTCACCTTATGGACTAGCGGACACTGAGCAGTTCTTC. Complete variable domain (other parts from reference TRBV18 and TRBJ2-1): NAGVMQNPRHLVRRRGQEARLRCSPMKGHSHVYWYRQLPEEGLKFMVYLQKENIIDESGMPKERFSAEFPKEGPSILRIQQVVRGDSAAYFCASSPYGLADTEQFFGPGTRLTVL.

The genes are TRBV5-1 and TRBJ1-1; D remains ambiguous. CDR1 SGHRS and CDR2 YFSETQ come from the germline V gene. V was trimmed by 2 bases and J by 4 bases, leaving 9 bases between them. This CDR3 has 13 residues. The CDR3 loop reads CASSLGGITEAFF. The DNA of the CDR3 is TGCGCCAGCAGCTTAGGCGGGATCACTGAAGCTTTCTTT.

This chain links TRBV10-3 with TRBJ2-1, with 9 bases matching TRBD1. Germline V CDR1 and CDR2: ENHRY, SYGVKD. Trimming took 6 bases from V and 8 from J; bases not matched to a gene: 5. This CDR3 is 13 amino acids long. The CDR3 DNA follows: TGTGCCATCAGCGACAGGGGGGAGGATGAGCAGTTCTTC. It specifies CAISDRGEDEQFF.

J is TRBJ1-2 and V is TRBV7-8; 7 bases map to TRBD1. Germline V CDR1 and CDR2: SGHVS, FQNEAQ. The CDR3 contains 14 residues. J lost 5 bases, V lost 5 bases, and 8 bases had no gene match. Here the CDR3 DNA reads TGTGCCAGCAGCCGCGACAGGGAGTGGTATGGCTACACCTTC. Amino acid sequence: CASSRDREWYGYTF.

This clone was detected ten times or more. The rearrangement uses TRBV21-1 and TRBJ2-2; the table assigns TRBD2, which was not confirmed against the DNA. TRBV21-1 is a documented pseudogene. The CDR3 has 15 amino acids. The CDR3 spells CASSTSGRGTGELFF. The CDR3 bases are TGTGCCAGCAGCACTAGCGGGAGGGGGACCGGGGAGCTGTTTTTT.

The rearrangement uses TRBV2 and TRBJ2-3; 12 bases line up with TRBD2. Trimming removed 11 bases from V and 10 bases from J; junction bases left unmatched: 13. The CDR3 runs to 14 residues. Germline assignment: CDR1 SNHLY and CDR2 FYNNEI. For the CDR3, the DNA is TGTGCCGACGGACTAGCGGGGCAGGCCCAGGCGCAGTATTTT. Protein product: CADGLAGQAQAQYF.